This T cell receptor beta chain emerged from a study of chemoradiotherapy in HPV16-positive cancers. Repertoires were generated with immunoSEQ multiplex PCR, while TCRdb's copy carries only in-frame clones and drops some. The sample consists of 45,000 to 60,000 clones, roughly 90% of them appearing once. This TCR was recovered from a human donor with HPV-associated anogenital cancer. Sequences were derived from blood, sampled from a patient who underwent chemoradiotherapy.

This chain's CDR3 is CASSFGLAGGETQYF. The CDR3 nucleotides are TGTGCCAGCAGCTTTGGACTAGCGGGAGGGGAGACCCAGTACTTC. This rearrangement joins TRBV7-2 to TRBJ2-5, with 15 bases aligning to TRBD2. The length of the CDR3 is 15 residues. The trim removed 3 bases at V and 5 bases at J, leaving 1 base unmatched. Germline V gene lookup returns CDR1 SGHTA and CDR2 FQGNSA.